This T cell receptor (beta chain) was sequenced during a study of Ad26.COV2.S vaccination and SARS-CoV-2 variants. TCRdb's copy holds only in-frame clones and misses some; the assay was immunoSEQ multiplex PCR. The table lists 400,000 to 450,000 clones, around nine tenths of them singletons. The CDR3 has 16 residues. The V and J ends lost 5 bases and 4 bases respectively, with 21 bases between them. Germline V lookup: CDR1 MNHEY, CDR2 SMNVEV (reference sequence). The treatment is: roughly 20 received Ad26.COV2.S at low or high dose, single or two shots; roughly five received placebo; per-sample allocation not given. Sampling took place 63 days after the first vaccine or placebo injection.

This TCR derives from a person aged 18-60 years who received the Ad26.COV2.S COVID-19 vaccine or a placebo. The sequences come from peripheral blood, collected in a trial of Ad26.COV2.S vaccine versus placebo. The chain links TRBV27 to TRBJ2-7; possible D gene TRBD1, 7 bases. CDR3 DNA: TGTGCCAGCAGTCCAATCCGCGGGACAGTTTATTACGAGCAGTACTTC. Protein sequence: CASSPIRGTVYYEQYF.